This is a list of T cell receptor beta chains from one sample in a study of T-cell reconstitution after alpha-beta-depleted transplantation in children. TCRdb itself ran the PCR reads through MiXCR, one entry per CDR3 protein. The sample records hundreds of thousands of distinct CDR3 sequences, about 12% being singletons. The sample here was PBMCs, taken before TCRalphabeta/CD19-depleted stem cell transplant. The receptors were sampled from a girl between 2 and 10 years old with congenital amegakaryocytic thrombocytopenia, due to receive a stem cell transplant. Each CDR3 is given with its conserved first and last residue. A D gene is named only where the DNA matches it firmly. Only part of the rows carry a size: once, few, many, or a class if the clone is expanded.

abundance	v_gene	d_gene	j_gene	CDR3aa	CDR3nt
few	TRBV18	.	TRBJ1-4	CASSPTGTGNEKLFF	TGTGCCAGCTCACCAACCGGGACGGGTAATGAAAAACTGTTTTTT
many	TRBV27	.	TRBJ1-6	CASSPLQGSLHF	TGTGCCAGCAGTCCCCTCCAAGGGTCCCTCCACTTT
.	TRBV5-1	.	TRBJ2-1	CASSLASGWDEQFF	TGCGCCAGCAGCTTGGCGTCAGGGTGGGATGAGCAGTTCTTC
many	TRBV12-3/TRBV12-4	.	TRBJ2-5	CASSPRETQYF	TGTGCCAGCAGCCCCCGAGAGACCCAGTACTTC
many	TRBV29-1	.	TRBJ1-2	CSVGVSVNYGYTF	TGCAGCGTTGGGGTGTCGGTTAACTATGGCTACACCTTC
.	TRBV20-1	.	TRBJ2-7	CSAQSRTSLGYEQYF	TGCAGTGCTCAATCCCGGACGAGCCTCGGATACGAGCAGTACTTC
few	TRBV7-9	TRBD2	TRBJ2-7	CASSLEGLAGPPYEQYF	TGTGCCAGCAGCTTGGAGGGACTAGCGGGGCCTCCCTACGAGCAGTACTTC
many	TRBV3-1	.	TRBJ2-1	CASSHLVEQFF	TGTGCCAGCAGCCATCTGGTTGAGCAGTTCTTC
.	TRBV20-1	TRBD2	TRBJ2-2	CSASPAGVDTGELFF	TGCAGTGCTTCCCCAGCGGGAGTCGACACCGGGGAGCTGTTTTTT
many	TRBV7-9	.	TRBJ1-6	CASSARQILSPLHF	TGTGCCAGCAGCGCAAGACAGATACTCTCACCCCTCCACTTT
many	TRBV20-1	.	TRBJ2-7	CSASFQGRGSYEQYF	TGCAGTGCTAGTTTCCAGGGACGGGGCTCCTACGAGCAGTACTTC
few	TRBV12-3/TRBV12-4	.	TRBJ2-5	CASSSSGPQETQYF	TGTGCCAGCAGCTCCAGCGGGCCGCAAGAGACCCAGTACTTC
many	TRBV18	TRBD1	TRBJ1-4	CASSHRDRRQSEKLFF	TGTGCCAGCTCACACCGGGACAGGAGGCAATCTGAAAAACTGTTTTTT
.	TRBV20-1	TRBD2	TRBJ2-1	CSAISGASGTDEQFF	TGCAGTGCCATTAGTGGGGCTAGCGGGACCGATGAGCAGTTCTTC
.	TRBV2	.	TRBJ2-7	CASTYAYYEQYF	TGTGCCAGCACCTACGCGTACTACGAGCAGTACTTC
many	TRBV12-3/TRBV12-4	.	TRBJ2-5	CASRYQTGRETQYF	TGTGCCAGCAGATACCAGACAGGGAGGGAGACCCAGTACTTC
many	TRBV10-2	TRBD1	TRBJ1-2	CASGQGRGYTF	TGCGCCAGCGGACAGGGTAGGGGCTACACCTTC
many	TRBV5-5	.	TRBJ2-7	CASSYREGEQYF	TGTGCCAGCAGCTACAGGGAAGGCGAGCAGTACTTC
many	TRBV5-1	.	TRBJ2-3	CASSLATGTQYF	TGCGCCAGCAGCTTGGCAACGGGGACTCAGTATTTT
.	TRBV5-1	TRBD1	TRBJ2-2	CASSLEQGASGGELFF	TGCGCCAGCAGCTTGGAGCAGGGGGCTTCTGGCGGGGAGCTGTTTTTT
few	TRBV20-1	TRBD1	TRBJ1-6	CSARDGGQGVGSPLHF	TGCAGTGCTAGAGATGGGGGACAGGGAGTAGGCTCACCCCTCCACTTT
.	TRBV9	TRBD2	TRBJ2-1	CASSVGGGYDSGNEQFF	TGTGCCAGCAGCGTAGGGGGAGGGTATGATAGCGGGAATGAGCAGTTCTTC
few	TRBV5-1	.	TRBJ2-2	CASSQTAGRASGELFF	TGCGCCAGCAGCCAGACCGCGGGCAGGGCGAGCGGGGAGCTGTTTTTT
.	TRBV5-1	.	TRBJ2-1	CASSQLAHNEQFF	TGCGCCAGCTCGCAACTAGCCCACAATGAGCAGTTCTTC
.	TRBV19	.	TRBJ1-1	CASSIHPGLNTEAFF	TGTGCCAGTAGTATTCATCCAGGCCTGAACACTGAAGCTTTCTTT
.	TRBV28	.	TRBJ1-1	CASSLSPRGYTEAFF	TGTGCCAGCAGTTTATCCCCGCGAGGCTACACTGAAGCTTTCTTT
.	TRBV6-2/TRBV6-3	.	TRBJ2-2	CASRGLYTGELFF	TGTGCCAGCAGAGGGCTTTACACCGGGGAGCTGTTTTTT
.	TRBV2	.	TRBJ2-3	CASLSSGDGNTDTQYF	TGTGCCAGCCTTTCATCTGGGGACGGGAACACAGATACGCAGTATTTT
few	TRBV12-3/TRBV12-4	.	TRBJ2-1	CASSRRYNEQFF	TGTGCCAGCAGCCGTCGATACAATGAGCAGTTCTTC
.	TRBV7-8	TRBD2	TRBJ2-3	CASSLELAGVRDTQYF	TGTGCCAGCAGCTTAGAACTAGCGGGAGTGCGTGATACGCAGTATTTT
.	TRBV12-3/TRBV12-4	TRBD2	TRBJ2-2	CASSPHRTSNTGELFF	TGTGCCAGCAGCCCCCACCGGACTAGTAACACCGGGGAGCTGTTTTTT
.	TRBV14	.	TRBJ2-2	CASSTRQQAGFHRELFF	TGTGCCAGCAGCACCCGACAACAGGCTGGCTTTCACCGGGAGCTGTTTTTT
.	TRBV5-1	.	TRBJ1-4	CASSPRGDEKLFF	TGCGCCAGCAGCCCCCGGGGCGACGAAAAACTGTTTTTT
.	TRBV4-1	.	TRBJ2-7	CASSQDRDEGYEQYF	TGCGCCAGCAGCCAAGACAGGGACGAGGGCTACGAGCAGTACTTC
many	TRBV20-1	.	TRBJ2-3	CSASPGITDTQYF	TGCAGTGCTAGCCCGGGGATCACAGATACGCAGTATTTT
many	TRBV29-1	.	TRBJ2-7	CSVADDFYEQYF	TGCAGCGTAGCGGATGACTTCTACGAGCAGTACTTC
.	TRBV20-1	.	TRBJ2-1	CSARDFGVPSYNEQFF	TGCAGTGCTAGAGATTTCGGGGTTCCTTCCTACAATGAGCAGTTCTTC
once	TRBV20-1	TRBD1	TRBJ1-1	CSARGQTNTEAFF	TGCAGTGCTAGGGGACAGACGAACACTGAAGCTTTCTTT
many	TRBV27	.	TRBJ2-1	CASNLGTGTYNEQFF	TGTGCCAGCAATCTTGGAACAGGGACCTACAATGAGCAGTTCTTC
many	TRBV20-1	.	TRBJ2-1	CSARVFPAYSYNEQFF	TGCAGTGCTAGAGTATTTCCGGCTTACTCCTACAATGAGCAGTTCTTC
many	TRBV9	.	TRBJ2-4	CASSVMWDTDIQYF	TGTGCCAGCAGCGTAATGTGGGATACGGACATTCAGTACTTC
many	TRBV29-1	.	TRBJ2-5	CSVEDLGRQIVGSQYF	TGCAGCGTTGAAGATCTCGGCAGGCAAATAGTAGGGTCCCAGTACTTC
.	TRBV5-1	.	TRBJ2-3	CASSTGGSADTQYF	TGCGCCAGCAGCACAGGTGGTAGCGCAGATACGCAGTATTTT
.	TRBV29-1	TRBD2	TRBJ2-7	CSVEGSSGRQPYEQYF	TGCAGCGTTGAGGGGTCTAGCGGGAGACAGCCCTACGAGCAGTACTTC
.	TRBV30	.	TRBJ2-2	CAWSEQGTGELFF	TGTGCCTGGAGTGAACAGGGCACCGGGGAGCTGTTTTTT
many	TRBV20-1	.	TRBJ2-7	CSASVRREQYF	TGCAGTGCTAGTGTTAGACGCGAGCAGTACTTC
few	TRBV6-5	TRBD2	TRBJ2-1	CASSSGLAELYNEQFF	TGTGCCAGCAGTTCCGGACTAGCCGAACTCTACAATGAGCAGTTCTTC
.	TRBV20-1	.	TRBJ2-6	CSARDKGSGANVLTF	TGCAGTGCTAGAGATAAGGGGTCCGGGGCCAACGTCCTGACTTTC
.	TRBV3-1	.	TRBJ1-2	CASRPGSVEFYGYTF	TGTGCCAGCAGACCAGGGTCAGTGGAGTTCTATGGCTACACCTTC
many	TRBV5-1	TRBD1	TRBJ1-5	CASSLTGAGQPQHF	TGCGCCAGCAGCTTGACAGGGGCTGGTCAGCCCCAGCATTTT
many	TRBV20-1	.	TRBJ2-2	CSASSGATGELFF	TGCAGTGCTAGTAGTGGAGCCACCGGGGAGCTGTTTTTT
many	TRBV25-1	TRBD1	TRBJ1-2	CASSEGLGQNDGYTF	TGTGCCAGCAGTGAGGGACTGGGACAGAACGATGGCTACACCTTC
.	TRBV4-2	.	TRBJ2-5	CASSQGFSGPHQETQYF	TGTGCCAGCAGCCAAGGTTTCAGCGGGCCTCATCAAGAGACCCAGTACTTC
few	TRBV3-1	TRBD1	TRBJ1-4	CASSQEDREGKLFF	TGTGCCAGCAGCCAAGAGGACAGGGAGGGAAAACTGTTTTTT
many	TRBV20-1	.	TRBJ1-6	CSAREFTYNSPLHF	TGCAGTGCTAGAGAGTTTACCTATAATTCACCCCTCCACTTT
few	TRBV12-5	.	TRBJ2-2	CASGLSNGIRTGELFF	TGTGCTAGTGGTTTGAGCAATGGGATACGCACCGGGGAGCTGTTTTTT
many	TRBV6-5	.	TRBJ2-3	CASSYPTKRITDTQYF	TGTGCCAGCAGTTACCCGACTAAGCGGATCACAGATACGCAGTATTTT
many	TRBV5-1	.	TRBJ2-3	CASSLDGNRDTDTQYF	TGCGCCAGCAGCTTGGACGGGAATAGGGACACAGATACGCAGTATTTT
many	TRBV7-2	.	TRBJ2-1	CASSLDGTLDEQFF	TGTGCCAGCAGCTTAGACGGAACCCTGGATGAGCAGTTCTTC
.	TRBV12-3/TRBV12-4	.	TRBJ2-5	CASRLQGTQYF	TGTGCCAGCAGGCTGCAGGGGACCCAGTACTTC